This record concerns one T cell receptor beta chain sequence. Its antigen is currently unknown. TCRdb fed the reads into MiXCR, producing one record per CDR3 protein. The table shows tens of thousands of distinct CDR3 sequences, with more than 40% occurring only once. Germline CDR1 and CDR2: SGHTA and FQGNSA. The germline V and J ends were trimmed by 3 bases and 2 bases, with 14 bases remaining between them. This CDR3 is built from 15 residues. This sample stems from a study of T cell repertoires in cytomegalovirus infection. Study summary: Well-studied HLA-B-restricted epitopes and recently identified HLA-C-restricted epitopes of CMV were both used in the study. Public TCR beta signatures were indicative of both CMV infection and a matching HLA type.

The material was CD8+ T cells from cultured PBMCs, obtained from culture after CMV antigen stimulation. J is TRBJ2-7 and V is TRBV7-2; D is unresolved. This sequence was found in a human donor in good health (CMV status not recorded). Some clones in this sample may be carry-over from other donors' samples. CDR3 in DNA: TGTGCCAGCAGCTTGGAGCCAAACCCAGCCTACGAGCAGTACTTC. It is translated as CASSLEPNPAYEQYF.